One and the same sample provided the 15 T cell receptor beta chains below, sequenced in a study of T cells after yellow fever vaccination. TCRdb re-derived calls from the 5' RACE reads in MiXCR, one entry per CDR3 protein. Of roughly 45,000 distinct CDR3 sequences in the sample, approximately 6.3% were seen once. The source was PBMCs, either bulk or a sorted T-cell subset (CD4+, CD8+, memory, or dextramer-sorted; not recorded which), collected 45 days after the yellow fever booster vaccination. These receptors were collected from a man aged 30-40 years who received the YFV17D yellow fever vaccine.

This clonotype was counted ten times or more. The chain combines TRBV6-6 with TRBJ2-3; D uncertain. This CDR3 is 11 amino acids long. Germline CDR1 and CDR2: MNHNY and SVGAGI (reference sequence). The V end was cut by 8 bases, the J end by 4 bases, with 7 bases between. The CDR3 DNA reads as TGTGCCAGCTTGTGGGCAGATACGCAGTATTTT. Amino acids: CASLWADTQYF.

In this sample, this clonotype turned up many times. The genes are TRBV9 and TRBJ2-3, with D uncertain. In germline, CDR1 is SGDLS, CDR2 YYNGEE. V was cut by 3 bases and J by 2 bases, with 10 bases left in between. The CDR3 loop spans 14 amino acids. The CDR3 here is CASSARPNTDTQYF. DNA of the CDR3: TGTGCCAGCAGCGCTCGACCGAACACAGATACGCAGTATTTT.

This clonotype has ten or more counts. The gene calls are TRBV6-2 or TRBV6-3 and TRBJ2-2; 11 bases map to TRBD2. Germline CDR1 and CDR2: MNHEY and SVGEGT. Trimming cost V 2 bases and J 6 bases; bases outside gene matches: 8. The CDR3 length is 17 residues. CDR3 amino acids: CASSYPTSGRSPGELFF. The CDR3 DNA reads TGTGCCAGCAGTTACCCTACTAGCGGGAGAAGTCCCGGGGAGCTGTTTTTT.

In its sample, this clonotype was seen many times. This chain joins TRBV2 and TRBJ2-2; TRBD1 aligns across 7 bases. Germline V CDR1 and CDR2: SNHLY, FYNNEI. CDR3 size: 14 residues. V was pared by 7 bases and J by 5 bases, with 7 bases of the junction left unmatched. The CDR3 region has the DNA TGTGCCAGCAAGTTACAGGGGTCGACCGGGGAGCTGTTTTTT. Translated: CASKLQGSTGELFF. The full variable domain, with the rest looked up from reference TRBV2 and TRBJ2-2, is EPEVTQTPSHQVTQMGQEVILRCVPISNHLYFYWYRQILGQKVEFLVSFYNNEISEKSEIFDDQFSVERPDGSNFTLKIRSTKLEDSAMYFCASKLQGSTGELFFGEGSRLTVL.

The rearrangement uses TRBV12-3 or TRBV12-4 and TRBJ2-2; TRBD2 agrees at 7 bases. Trimming at V came to 3 bases and at J to 2 bases, leaving 6 bases not matched to a gene. The CDR3 is 16 amino acids. The CDR3 sequence: CASSLGGSANTGELFF. The CDR3 coding sequence is TGTGCCAGCAGTTTGGGCGGGAGCGCAAACACCGGGGAGCTGTTTTTT.

This clonotype was seen ten or more times. The chain recombines TRBV29-1 with TRBJ2-5, with 9 bases fitting TRBD2. The germline gives CDR1 SQVTM, CDR2 ANQGSEA. J lost 5 bases, V lost 8 bases, and 6 bases had no gene match. The length of the CDR3 is 12 residues. The DNA for the CDR3 is TGCAGCTCAATAGCGGGAGAGGAGACCCAGTACTTC. Its translation is CSSIAGEETQYF. Looking up the rest from reference TRBV29-1 and TRBJ2-5 gives the full variable domain: SAVISQKPSRDICQRGTSLTIQCQVDSQVTMMFWYRQQPGQSLTLIATANQGSEATYESGFVIDKFPISRPNLTFSTLTVSNMSPEDSSIYLCSSIAGEETQYFGPGTRLLVL.

This clonotype was recorded at least ten times. The V call is TRBV7-8, the J call TRBJ2-7; D possibly corresponds to TRBD2 (5 bases). Germline lookup yields CDR1 SGHVS and CDR2 FQNEAQ. The CDR3 covers 14 residues. Trimming cost V 4 bases and J 0 bases, with 10 bases left between them. The CDR3 spells CASSSQRGSYEQYF. In DNA form, the CDR3 reads TGTGCCAGCAGCTCCCAACGGGGCTCCTACGAGCAGTACTTC.

The chain links TRBV19 to TRBJ1-3; D not certain. This CDR3 has 15 amino acids. The V gene lost 3 bases and the J gene lost 0 bases, with 9 bases spanning the gap. From germline, CDR1 is LNHDA and CDR2 SQIVND (reference sequence). This chain's CDR3 is CASSIRWGSGNTIYF. CDR3 DNA: TGTGCCAGTAGTATCCGCTGGGGCTCTGGAAACACCATATATTTT. The complete variable domain, with remaining parts taken from reference TRBV19 and TRBJ1-3, reads DGGITQSPKYLFRKEGQNVTLSCEQNLNHDAMYWYRQDPGQGLRLIYYSQIVNDFQKGDIAEGYSVSREKKESFPLTVTSAQKNPTAFYLCASSIRWGSGNTIYFGEGSWLTVV.

In its sample, this clonotype was seen a few times. The V call is TRBV20-1, the J call TRBJ1-2; D is ambiguous. The V gene lost 3 bases and the J gene lost 8 bases, with 13 bases spanning the gap. This CDR3 is built from 12 residues. Germline-derived CDR1 and CDR2 are DFQATT and SNEGSKA (reference sequence). The CDR3 here is CSASGEIGGYTF. In DNA form, the CDR3 reads TGCAGTGCTAGCGGAGAGATTGGGGGCTACACCTTC.

This clonotype was seen more than once but under ten times. The gene calls are TRBV4-3 and TRBJ2-2; the match to TRBD2 covers 8 bases. This CDR3 has 19 amino acids. Trimming removed 4 bases from V and 5 bases from J; junction bases left unmatched: 18. Germline V gives CDR1 LGHNA, CDR2 YSLEER. The CDR3 nucleotides read TGCGCCAGCAGCCTACAAGGGCTAGCGGGCCTCAGGGGTACCGGGGAGCTGTTTTTT. Translating it yields CASSLQGLAGLRGTGELFF.

Only a few counts were recorded for this clonotype. The rearrangement joins TRBV7-2 to TRBJ2-1, with D possibly matching TRBD1 (6 bases). This CDR3 spans 12 amino acids. CDR1 is SGHTA and CDR2 is FQGNSA in the germline V gene. V gave up 5 bases and J gave up 13 bases, with 15 bases separating them. The CDR3 here is CASSRVVDRQFF. CDR3 in DNA: TGTGCCAGCAGCCGGGTGGTGGACAGACAGTTCTTC.

This clonotype was counted at least ten times. The V call is TRBV6-2 or TRBV6-3, the J call TRBJ1-5; D gene uncertain. The CDR3 loop spans 15 amino acids. Deletions cut 0 bases from V and 1 base from J, with 7 bases between. Germline CDR1 and CDR2: MNHEY and SVGEGT. CDR3 sequence reads: CASSYSGISNQPQHF. CDR3 DNA sequence: TGTGCCAGCAGTTACTCAGGGATCAGCAATCAGCCCCAGCATTTT.

This clonotype was recorded many times. This CDR3 reads CASSSNLGTSGRGNTGELFF. The CDR3 DNA reads as TGTGCCAGCAGTTCTAATCTCGGGACTAGCGGGAGGGGGAACACCGGGGAGCTGTTTTTT. The chain uses TRBV12-3 or TRBV12-4 and TRBJ2-2; 16 bases map to TRBD2. This CDR3 spans 20 amino acids. V gave up 4 bases and J gave up 1 base; unmatched junction bases: 9.

This clonotype was counted only a few times. The gene calls are TRBV6-5 and TRBJ2-1; D is unclear. Germline values: CDR1 MNHEY, CDR2 SVGAGI. Trimming took 5 bases from V and 5 from J, leaving 4 bases between them. This CDR3 has 11 residues. The CDR3 is CASSNHNEQFF. CDR3 bases: TGTGCCAGCAGTAATCACAATGAGCAGTTCTTC.

This clonotype was seen a few times. In DNA, the CDR3 is TGTGCCAGCAGCGAGACTAGCGGGAGGAGGAGCTCCTACGAGCAGTACTTC. Amino acids: CASSETSGRRSSYEQYF. J is TRBJ2-7 and V is TRBV7-9; 13 bases align to TRBD2. Germline V gene lookup returns CDR1 SEHNR and CDR2 FQNEAQ (reference sequence). V lost 5 bases to trimming and J lost 0 bases; unmatched junction nucleotides: 7. The CDR3 consists of 17 residues.